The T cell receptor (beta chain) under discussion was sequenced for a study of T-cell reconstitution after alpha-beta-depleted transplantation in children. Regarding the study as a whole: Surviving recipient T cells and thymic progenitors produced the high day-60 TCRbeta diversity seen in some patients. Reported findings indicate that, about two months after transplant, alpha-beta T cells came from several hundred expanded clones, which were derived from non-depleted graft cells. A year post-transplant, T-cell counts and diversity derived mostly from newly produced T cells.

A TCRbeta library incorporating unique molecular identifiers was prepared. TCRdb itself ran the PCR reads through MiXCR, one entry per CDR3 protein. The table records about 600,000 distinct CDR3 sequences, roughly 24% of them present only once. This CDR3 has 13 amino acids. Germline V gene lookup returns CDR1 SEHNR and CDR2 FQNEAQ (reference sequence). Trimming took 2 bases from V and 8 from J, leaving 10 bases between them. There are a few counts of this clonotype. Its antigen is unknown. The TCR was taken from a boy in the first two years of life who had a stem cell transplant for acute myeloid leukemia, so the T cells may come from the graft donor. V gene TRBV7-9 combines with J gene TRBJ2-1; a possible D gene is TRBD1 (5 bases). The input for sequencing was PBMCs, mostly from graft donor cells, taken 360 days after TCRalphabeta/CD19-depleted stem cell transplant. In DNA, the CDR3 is TGTGCCAGCAGCTTATCCGTGACAGATGAGCAGTTCTTC. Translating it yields CASSLSVTDEQFF.